The 25 T cell receptor beta chains in this list originate from one sample, sequenced in a study of shared clonotypes between healthy human individuals (TCRdb year 2020). The library was prepared using the immunoSEQ multiplex PCR assay. Entries here come from immuneACCESS through TCRdb and include only in-frame sequences with V and J called. Some clones fail to appear in such tables; in the studies checked, an unresolved V gene covers under half of the shortfall, and the cause of the remainder is unknown. The sample has over 950,000 clones on record, 70% to 85% of them singletons. The ten largest clones represent approximately 0.95% of the sample. Sequences were obtained from memory CD4+ T cells from PBMCs. The sample's cell subset or site, from its label and the paper: CD45RA-negative fraction. These receptors were collected from a man aged 18 to 35 in good health. Some clones in this sample may be carry-over from other donors' samples.

The gene calls are TRBV28 and TRBJ2-2; 7 bases agree with TRBD2. The V gene's germline CDR1 is MDHEN and CDR2 SYDVKM. CDR3 length: 15 residues. V gave up 4 bases and J gave up 1 base; unmatched junction bases: 3. The CDR3 nucleotides are TGTGCCAGCAGTTCCGGGACTATGAACACCGGGGAGCTGTTTTTT. This sequence encodes CASSSGTMNTGELFF. Full variable domain (rest looked up from reference TRBV28 and TRBJ2-2): DVKVTQSSRYLVKRTGEKVFLECVQDMDHENMFWYRQDPGLGLRLIYFSYDVKMKEKGDIPEGYSVSREKKERFSLILESASTNQTSMYLCASSSGTMNTGELFFGEGSRLTVL.

The chain recombines TRBV7-9 with TRBJ2-1, with D possibly called TRBD1 or TRBD2 (6 bases each). CDR1 is SEHNR and CDR2 is FQNEAQ in the germline V gene (reference sequence). V was trimmed by 3 bases and J by 7 bases, leaving 16 bases between them. The CDR3 is made up of 15 amino acids. For the CDR3, the DNA is TGTGCCAGCAGCTTTGAGGGGGGTGCATCGAATGAGCAGTTCTTC. Translated, it gives CASSFEGGASNEQFF.

This chain uses TRBV11-2 with TRBJ2-3, with 8 bases matching TRBD2. The CDR3 has 15 residues. J was trimmed by 3 bases and V by 2 bases; bases with no gene match: 4. CDR1 and CDR2 (germline): SGHAT, FQNNGV. CDR3 DNA sequence: TGTGCCAGCAGCTTAAACGCGGGGGGAACAGATACGCAGTATTTT. Its translation is CASSLNAGGTDTQYF.

The V call is TRBV9, the J call TRBJ1-1; D is perhaps TRBD1 (5 bases). The V end lost 1 base, the J end lost 2 bases, and 12 bases lay between the germline ends. This CDR3 has 15 residues. Per germline, CDR1 SGDLS and CDR2 YYNGEE. The CDR3, as DNA: TGTGCCAGCAGCGTATTCGGCACAGGTAACACTGAAGCTTTCTTT. Translating it yields CASSVFGTGNTEAFF.

V usage is TRBV5-1 and J usage is TRBJ1-1; 12 positions match TRBD1. J lost 8 bases, V lost 4 bases, and 3 bases had no gene match. Germline CDR1 SGHRS, CDR2 YFSETQ. The CDR3 is made up of 13 amino acids. The CDR3, as DNA: TGCGCCAGCAGCCCGGGGACAGGGGGCGAAGCTTTCTTT. Encoded protein: CASSPGTGGEAFF.

The chain has TRBV7-9 and TRBJ1-2, with 9 positions matching TRBD1. With 8 bases clipped from V and 6 bases from J, the junction kept 13 bases outside the gene matches. From germline, CDR1 is SEHNR and CDR2 FQNEAQ (reference sequence). The CDR3 has 15 residues. The CDR3 DNA is TGTGCCAGCGGCCGCCCGGGACAGGGAAAAAATGGCTACACCTTC. Amino acids: CASGRPGQGKNGYTF.

As concerns this clone: One base away lies a much larger clone, so this may be a sequencing read error. The rearrangement joins TRBV6-5 to TRBJ2-1; 11 bases agree with TRBD2. CDR3 length: 13 residues. The germline CDR1 and CDR2 sequences are MNHEY and SVGAGI. V dropped 6 bases and J dropped 7; count of bases not matched to a gene: 2. DNA for the CDR3: TGTGCCAGCAGCCGGACTAGCGGGAATGAGCAGTTCTTC. Translation: CASSRTSGNEQFF.

This chain links TRBV28 with TRBJ2-1; 13 bases line up with TRBD2. This CDR3 is 15 amino acids long. Germline loops: CDR1 MDHEN, CDR2 SYDVKM. V lost 3 bases, J lost 6 bases, and 2 bases stayed unmatched. The DNA for the CDR3 is TGTGCCAGCAGTTTGACTAGCGGGAGGTTCAATGAGCAGTTCTTC. This codes for CASSLTSGRFNEQFF.

The chain carries TRBV7-9 and TRBJ2-5; D is unresolved. The V gene lost 1 base and the J gene lost 4 bases, with 13 bases spanning the gap. The germline V gene has CDR1 SEHNR and CDR2 FQNEAQ (reference sequence). CDR3 size: 15 residues. The CDR3 coding sequence is TGTGCCAGCAGCTTAGTCCCAGCCGGTTTAGAGACCCAGTACTTC. As protein: CASSLVPAGLETQYF.

The chain recombines TRBV28 with TRBJ2-1; D gene uncertain. The germline gives CDR1 MDHEN, CDR2 SYDVKM. Trimming left V 4 bases short and J 5 bases short, with 9 bases between. The CDR3 runs to 13 residues. CDR3 sequence: CASSSWLDNEQFF. DNA for the CDR3: TGTGCCAGCAGTTCATGGCTAGACAATGAGCAGTTCTTC.

The chain has TRBV29-1 and TRBJ1-1, with 9 bases matching TRBD1. V lost 7 bases and J lost 5; bases outside the gene matches: 8. This CDR3 is built from 13 residues. Per germline, CDR1 SQVTM and CDR2 ANQGSEA. The CDR3 region has the DNA TGCAGCGGGAGGGACAGGGTAGATACTGAAGCTTTCTTT. Its translation is CSGRDRVDTEAFF.

Concerning this clone: At the DNA level, this CDR3 is encoded by other sequences in the same sample as well. The V call is TRBV9, the J call TRBJ2-1; tentatively, D is TRBD1 (6 bases). Germline V gene data show CDR1 as SGDLS and CDR2 as YYNGEE. V shed 0 bases and J shed 2 bases, with 9 bases lying between them. This CDR3 contains 15 residues. CDR3 sequence reads: CASSVDGQTYNEQFF. The CDR3 DNA reads as TGTGCCAGCAGCGTAGATGGACAGACCTACAATGAGCAGTTCTTC.

This clone was seen a single time. V usage is TRBV30 and J usage is TRBJ2-4; 9 nucleotides match TRBD1. The CDR3 length is 16 residues. The germline CDR1 and CDR2 sequences are GTSNPN and SVGIG (reference sequence). The junction had 9 bases not matched to a gene; V was cut back by 3 bases and J by 3 bases. CDR3 loop: CAWSDRDRAFKNIQYF. Here the CDR3 DNA reads TGTGCCTGGAGCGACCGGGACAGGGCTTTCAAAAACATTCAGTACTTC.

The V gene is TRBV7-9, the J gene TRBJ2-3; D not certain. CDR1 and CDR2 (germline): SEHNR, FQNEAQ (reference sequence). CDR3 length equals 15 residues. The ends were cut back, 0 bases at V and 2 bases at J, with 9 bases in the middle. In DNA, the CDR3 is TGTGCCAGCAGCTTAGCAAACGGCTACACAGATACGCAGTATTTT. Protein: CASSLANGYTDTQYF.

The V gene is TRBV28, the J gene TRBJ2-5; 12 bases align to TRBD2. The CDR3 has 19 residues. J was trimmed by 5 bases and V by 5 bases; bases with no gene match: 18. Germline-derived CDR1 and CDR2 are MDHEN and SYDVKM. This chain's CDR3 is CASSPAGTSGPVGKETQYF. CDR3 coding DNA: TGTGCCAGCAGTCCAGCAGGGACTAGCGGGCCGGTTGGTAAGGAGACCCAGTACTTC.

This chain uses TRBV11-3 with TRBJ1-1; the match to TRBD1 covers 12 bases. Germline lookup yields CDR1 SGHNT and CDR2 YENEEA. J lost 1 base, V lost 4 bases, and 13 bases had no gene match. This CDR3 has 19 residues. CDR3 protein: CASSSHPWDRGPGNTEAFF. CDR3 sequence (DNA): TGTGCCAGCAGCTCCCACCCCTGGGACAGGGGGCCCGGGAACACTGAAGCTTTCTTT. Full variable domain (missing parts from reference TRBV11-3 and TRBJ1-1): EAGVVQSPRYKIIEKKQPVAFWCNPISGHNTLYWYLQNLGQGPELLIRYENEEAVDDSQLPKDRFSAERLKGVDSTLKIQPAELGDSAVYLCASSSHPWDRGPGNTEAFFGQGTRLTVV.

Here the CDR3 reads CASSYTRGRRANVLTF. CDR3 DNA: TGTGCCAGCAGTTACACCAGGGGAAGAAGGGCCAACGTCCTGACTTTC. The J gene is TRBJ2-6, the V gene TRBV6-5; possibly TRBD1 for D (6 bases). Germline V CDR1 and CDR2: MNHEY, SVGAGI. The CDR3 sequence is 16 residues long. V was pared by 2 bases and J by 5 bases, with 13 bases between.

The J gene is TRBJ1-2, the V gene TRBV7-8; the D gene is possibly TRBD1 (6 bases). V was pared by 5 bases and J by 4 bases, with 17 bases between. The CDR3 has 15 amino acids. Per the germline V gene, CDR1 is SGHVS and CDR2 is FQNEAQ. CDR3 sequence (DNA): TGTGCCAGCAGCCAAACCGGACAGAGCCTCTATGGCTACACCTTC. Its protein is CASSQTGQSLYGYTF.

The count of this clone is one. The chain recombines TRBV6-5 with TRBJ1-2, with D possibly matching TRBD1 (5 bases). This CDR3 is 13 amino acids long. Germline lookup yields CDR1 MNHEY and CDR2 SVGAGI. V lost 6 bases, J lost 6 bases, and 14 bases lay in between. As DNA, the CDR3 is TGTGCCAGCAGACGGACAACGTCAGATGGCTACACCTTC. Amino acid sequence: CASRRTTSDGYTF.

This clone has just a few counts. CDR3 region: CASSNPGRINYGYTF. CDR3 sequence (DNA): TGTGCCAGTAGTAACCCCGGGAGAATTAACTATGGCTACACCTTC. The V gene is TRBV19, the J gene TRBJ1-2; no definite D call. CDR3 length: 15 residues. V was cut by 4 bases and J by 1 base, with 13 bases left in between. Germline V CDR1 and CDR2: LNHDA, SQIVND (reference sequence).

The gene calls are TRBV7-3 and TRBJ1-1; D may be TRBD1 (5 bases). The V end was cut by 4 bases, the J end by 4 bases, with 10 bases between. Per the germline V gene, CDR1 is SGHTA and CDR2 is FQGTGA. CDR3 length equals 13 residues. CDR3 nucleotide sequence: TGTGCCAGCAGCTGGGACTCTAGCACTGAAGCTTTCTTT. Protein: CASSWDSSTEAFF.

This clone occurred once. This rearrangement joins TRBV5-1 to TRBJ2-7; possible D gene TRBD2, 6 bases. CDR1 is SGHRS, CDR2 YFSETQ, per germline. V was pared by 3 bases and J by 3 bases, with 7 bases between. The CDR3 contains 12 residues. CDR3: CASSSGVYEQYF. The CDR3 DNA reads as TGCGCCAGCAGCTCGGGGGTCTACGAGCAGTACTTC.

The chain links TRBV19 to TRBJ1-2, with 9 bases that match TRBD1. Germline V gene data show CDR1 as LNHDA and CDR2 as SQIVND (reference sequence). V was pared by 3 bases and J by 8 bases, with 13 bases of the junction left unmatched. The CDR3 is made up of 16 amino acids. The DNA of the CDR3 is TGTGCCAGTAGTATCTCATTCGGGACAGGGCGAGGCGGCTACACCTTC. Encoded protein: CASSISFGTGRGGYTF.

The chain joins TRBV29-1 to TRBJ2-6; TRBD2 is a possible D gene (5 bases). The CDR3 runs to 14 residues. Germline CDR1 and CDR2: SQVTM and ANQGSEA. Trimming cost V 6 bases and J 2 bases, with 11 bases left between them. In DNA form, the CDR3 reads TGCAGCGTCGAGCGGTTTCCTGGGGCCAACGTCCTGACTTTC. The encoded protein is CSVERFPGANVLTF.

The CDR3 DNA reads as TGTGCCAGCAGTCCGGACCCAACGGGGACTGAAGCTTTCTTT. It codes for CASSPDPTGTEAFF. V usage is TRBV6-5 and J usage is TRBJ1-1; D gene uncertain. Trimming removed 5 bases at V and 5 bases at J, with 15 bases between. There are 14 residues in the CDR3. Germline V gives CDR1 MNHEY, CDR2 SVGAGI.